This T cell receptor beta chain stems from a study of blood T cell repertoires in COVID-19 (dated by TCRdb to about 2020). Some background on the complete study: Collaborator samples came from the United States, Italy and Spain and covered acute and convalescent phases of COVID-19. Samples were obtained from the ongoing ImmuneRACE study (first 160 participants) and from over 1,000 subjects provided by 6 global collaborators. Nearly every sample came with metadata listing a de-identified subject ID, COVID-19 status, age in years and sex. The repertoires were made available in a free public database intended to serve as a resource for research on the immune response to SARS-CoV-2. Deeply sampled blood TCRbeta repertoires from subjects exposed to, actively infected with, or recovered from COVID-19 were included in the dataset. Where available, HLA class I and class II types were taken from metadata supplied by the sample provider and were not determined by assay-based typing. The material from the prospective study consisted of cDNA or gDNA derived from T cells, B-cell-depleted T cells, or PBMCs.

On this clone: Its binding antigen is unknown. No base quality information exists; no much larger clone differs at one position.

TCRbeta CDR3 regions were amplified from genomic DNA using the immunoSEQ Assay, a bias-controlled multiplex PCR. On the study's bioinformatics: The number of nucleated cells in each sample was estimated by amplification of reference gene primers within the assay. To quantify the absolute abundance of each unique TCRbeta CDR3 rearrangement, sequence reads were collapsed and filtered. For each sample, productive Simpson clonality was calculated as the square root of Simpson's diversity index across productive rearrangements. In TCRdb, the immuneACCESS table is reduced to in-frame sequences with V and J assigned. These tables do not hold every clone; where another copy was compared, an unresolved V gene accounts for under half, and the others remain unexplained. V and J calls and clone size follow that table, whereas D and trimming were derived from the DNA. The sample contains 20,000 to 30,000 clones, 90% of them found a single time. In total, the top ten clones hold over 1.5% of the sample.

On the study overall, not on this receptor specifically: The quantity of clinical and demographic metadata differed by source and by participant and was supplied without curation.

Unmatched junction bases come to 6, with V trimmed by 5 bases and J by 3 bases. Via the germline V gene, CDR1 is KGHSH and CDR2 LQKENI. The CDR3 spans 14 residues, from the cysteine through the phenylalanine. Of the read, only the CDR3 DNA is kept; its 42 bases are in frame from base 1. Collaborating institutions collected whole blood in K2EDTA tubes following their own protocols. For TCRbeta analysis, collaborators shipped samples as frozen whole blood, isolated PBMCs, or DNA extracted from either of those sample types. This TCR came from a woman aged 55 to 70 with active COVID-19. The material sequenced was peripheral blood. This receptor chain uses TRBV18 and TRBJ1-2; 7 nucleotides in the junction match TRBD1. CDR3 loop: CASSSRTGDYGYTF. The bases read TGTGCCAGCTCATCTCGGACAGGCGACTATGGCTACACCTTC.